Listed below are T cell receptor beta chains from one sample, sequenced in a study of naive and memory T cell subsets. TCRdb re-analysed the 5' RACE reads in MiXCR, keeping a single row per CDR3 protein. This sample yields about 62,000 distinct CDR3 sequences, of which 6% to 8.5% are seen a single time; under 25% belongs to the top ten. The receptors were gathered from a female donor in good health. Each CDR3 is given with its conserved first and last residue. Each record gives: V gene, D gene, J gene, clone size, CDR3 protein, CDR3 DNA. D genes are given only for firm matches. Size values are once, few and many counts, or a class for expanded clones, and some rows have none.

V gene: TRBV5-1; D gene: .; J gene: TRBJ1-2; clone size: many; CDR3 protein: CASSSKPETLYGYTF; CDR3 DNA: TGCGCCAGCAGCTCGAAACCAGAAACCCTCTATGGCTACACCTTC
V gene: TRBV5-6; D gene: TRBD1; J gene: TRBJ1-2; clone size: .; CDR3 protein: CASSFNRGSSGYTF; CDR3 DNA: TGTGCCAGCAGCTTCAACAGGGGGAGTAGTGGCTACACCTTC
V gene: TRBV6-5; D gene: TRBD1; J gene: TRBJ1-5; clone size: many; CDR3 protein: CASRRTGIETGNQPQHF; CDR3 DNA: TGTGCCAGCAGACGGACAGGGATCGAGACTGGCAATCAGCCCCAGCATTTT
V gene: TRBV2; D gene: TRBD1; J gene: TRBJ2-3; clone size: few; CDR3 protein: CASSEEQGGTDTQYF; CDR3 DNA: TGTGCCAGCAGTGAGGAGCAGGGGGGCACAGATACGCAGTATTTT
V gene: TRBV29-1; D gene: TRBD2; J gene: TRBJ2-5; clone size: .; CDR3 protein: CSGRGTKETQYF; CDR3 DNA: TGCAGCGGGAGAGGGACTAAAGAGACCCAGTACTTC
V gene: TRBV20-1; D gene: .; J gene: TRBJ2-2; clone size: .; CDR3 protein: CSVTRDRYTGELFF; CDR3 DNA: TGCAGTGTTACCCGGGACCGCTACACCGGGGAGCTGTTTTTT
V gene: TRBV12-3/TRBV12-4; D gene: .; J gene: TRBJ2-2; clone size: many; CDR3 protein: CASSFQGTGELFF; CDR3 DNA: TGTGCCAGCAGTTTTCAGGGTACCGGGGAGCTGTTTTTT
V gene: TRBV28; D gene: .; J gene: TRBJ1-5; clone size: .; CDR3 protein: CATRRGGGIINQPQHF; CDR3 DNA: TGTGCCACCCGGAGGGGGGGAGGTATAATCAATCAGCCCCAGCATTTT
V gene: TRBV18; D gene: .; J gene: TRBJ2-3; clone size: .; CDR3 protein: CASSPLGTSTDTQYF; CDR3 DNA: TGTGCCAGCTCACCGCTCGGGACTAGCACAGATACGCAGTATTTT
V gene: TRBV24-1; D gene: TRBD1; J gene: TRBJ1-3; clone size: few; CDR3 protein: CATSDAAQTGDGNTIYF; CDR3 DNA: TGTGCCACCAGTGATGCCGCGCAGACAGGGGATGGAAACACCATATATTTT
V gene: TRBV12-3/TRBV12-4; D gene: .; J gene: TRBJ1-5; clone size: .; CDR3 protein: CASSFVVGPRTDHQPQHF; CDR3 DNA: TGTGCCAGCAGTTTCGTCGTCGGCCCCAGGACAGACCATCAGCCCCAGCATTTT
V gene: TRBV20-1; D gene: .; J gene: TRBJ2-1; clone size: few; CDR3 protein: CSAPLPGAGANEQFF; CDR3 DNA: TGCAGTGCTCCTCTCCCAGGCGCAGGGGCCAATGAGCAGTTCTTC
V gene: TRBV27; D gene: .; J gene: TRBJ2-7; clone size: .; CDR3 protein: CASSPNGRTEQYF; CDR3 DNA: TGTGCCAGCAGTCCCAACGGACGGACCGAGCAGTACTTC
V gene: TRBV18; D gene: TRBD1; J gene: TRBJ2-7; clone size: few; CDR3 protein: CASSPLDRGREQYF; CDR3 DNA: TGTGCCAGCTCACCTCTGGACAGGGGTAGGGAGCAGTACTTC
V gene: TRBV9; D gene: .; J gene: TRBJ1-2; clone size: few; CDR3 protein: CASSVATSGGDTF; CDR3 DNA: TGTGCCAGCAGCGTTGCCACGTCTGGGGGCGACACCTTC
V gene: TRBV7-9; D gene: TRBD2; J gene: TRBJ2-7; clone size: .; CDR3 protein: CASSVRDRGDYYEQYF; CDR3 DNA: TGTGCCAGCAGCGTCCGGGACCGGGGGGACTACTACGAGCAGTACTTC
V gene: TRBV5-1; D gene: .; J gene: TRBJ2-6; clone size: many; CDR3 protein: CASSLLTGSGANVLTF; CDR3 DNA: TGCGCCAGCAGCTTGTTGACAGGCTCAGGGGCCAACGTCCTGACTTTC
V gene: TRBV12-3/TRBV12-4; D gene: TRBD1; J gene: TRBJ1-3; clone size: few; CDR3 protein: CASSRGQRSGNTIYF; CDR3 DNA: TGTGCCAGCAGTCGGGGACAGCGCTCTGGAAACACCATATATTTT
V gene: TRBV7-9; D gene: TRBD2; J gene: TRBJ2-7; clone size: many; CDR3 protein: CASSPREGSYEQYF; CDR3 DNA: TGTGCCAGCAGCCCCAGGGAGGGCTCCTACGAGCAGTACTTC
V gene: TRBV10-1; D gene: TRBD1; J gene: TRBJ2-5; clone size: .; CDR3 protein: CASSDYRGRETQYF; CDR3 DNA: TGCGCCAGCAGTGACTACAGGGGGCGAGAGACCCAGTACTTC
V gene: TRBV11-2; D gene: TRBD1; J gene: TRBJ1-1; clone size: many; CDR3 protein: CASSLQGQGTEAFF; CDR3 DNA: TGTGCCAGCAGCTTACAGGGACAGGGCACTGAAGCTTTCTTT
V gene: TRBV11-2; D gene: .; J gene: TRBJ2-5; clone size: few; CDR3 protein: CASSLVGITQETQYF; CDR3 DNA: TGTGCCAGCAGCTTAGTTGGGATAACCCAAGAGACCCAGTACTTC
V gene: TRBV7-2; D gene: .; J gene: TRBJ1-5; clone size: many; CDR3 protein: CASSSNRQGNQPQHF; CDR3 DNA: TGTGCCAGCAGCTCTAACAGACAGGGCAATCAGCCCCAGCATTTT
V gene: TRBV7-3; D gene: .; J gene: TRBJ1-2; clone size: many; CDR3 protein: CASSFGRGYGYTF; CDR3 DNA: TGTGCCAGCAGCTTCGGACGGGGCTATGGCTACACCTTC
V gene: TRBV11-2; D gene: .; J gene: TRBJ1-4; clone size: many; CDR3 protein: CASSSRLLEKLFF; CDR3 DNA: TGTGCCAGCAGCTCCCGTCTTCTTGAAAAACTGTTTTTT
V gene: TRBV29-1; D gene: .; J gene: TRBJ1-4; clone size: many; CDR3 protein: CSVAEDLGEKLFF; CDR3 DNA: TGCAGCGTCGCTGAGGATTTGGGTGAAAAACTGTTTTTT
V gene: TRBV11-3; D gene: .; J gene: TRBJ1-4; clone size: few; CDR3 protein: CASGRRTNEKLFF; CDR3 DNA: TGTGCCAGCGGGCGGCGAACTAATGAAAAACTGTTTTTT
V gene: TRBV10-1; D gene: .; J gene: TRBJ1-1; clone size: many; CDR3 protein: CASTYGSGTEAFF; CDR3 DNA: TGCGCCAGCACGTACGGGTCGGGCACTGAAGCTTTCTTT
V gene: TRBV6-1; D gene: .; J gene: TRBJ1-1; clone size: few; CDR3 protein: CASSDPQWGTEAFF; CDR3 DNA: TGTGCCAGCAGTGACCCTCAATGGGGCACTGAAGCTTTCTTT
V gene: TRBV27; D gene: .; J gene: TRBJ2-1; clone size: few; CDR3 protein: CASSLSRGRARGNEQFF; CDR3 DNA: TGTGCCAGCAGTTTATCGCGGGGCAGGGCCCGTGGGAATGAGCAGTTCTTC
V gene: TRBV12-3/TRBV12-4; D gene: .; J gene: TRBJ1-2; clone size: few; CDR3 protein: CASTPELLIGYTF; CDR3 DNA: TGTGCCAGCACCCCGGAACTCCTAATTGGCTACACCTTC
V gene: TRBV7-8; D gene: .; J gene: TRBJ1-5; clone size: few; CDR3 protein: CASSLAGVGQPQHF; CDR3 DNA: TGTGCCAGCAGCTTAGCCGGGGTTGGTCAGCCCCAGCATTTT
V gene: TRBV5-4; D gene: TRBD2; J gene: TRBJ2-7; clone size: few; CDR3 protein: CASSAHLAGGLEQYF; CDR3 DNA: TGTGCCAGCAGCGCTCATCTAGCGGGGGGGCTTGAGCAGTACTTC
V gene: TRBV3-1; D gene: TRBD2; J gene: TRBJ2-1; clone size: few; CDR3 protein: CASSQEVGLARNNEQFF; CDR3 DNA: TGTGCCAGCAGCCAAGAAGTGGGACTAGCGAGGAACAATGAGCAGTTCTTC
V gene: TRBV15; D gene: TRBD1; J gene: TRBJ2-4; clone size: .; CDR3 protein: CATSSDRVAKNIQYF; CDR3 DNA: TGTGCCACCAGCAGCGACAGGGTAGCCAAAAACATTCAGTACTTC
V gene: TRBV7-8; D gene: .; J gene: TRBJ2-3; clone size: .; CDR3 protein: CASSPPLEDTQYF; CDR3 DNA: TGTGCCAGCAGTCCCCCCCTCGAAGATACGCAGTATTTT
V gene: TRBV6-5; D gene: .; J gene: TRBJ2-7; clone size: many; CDR3 protein: CASSYTSSANSYEQYF; CDR3 DNA: TGTGCCAGCAGTTACACGTCCAGTGCCAACTCCTACGAGCAGTACTTC